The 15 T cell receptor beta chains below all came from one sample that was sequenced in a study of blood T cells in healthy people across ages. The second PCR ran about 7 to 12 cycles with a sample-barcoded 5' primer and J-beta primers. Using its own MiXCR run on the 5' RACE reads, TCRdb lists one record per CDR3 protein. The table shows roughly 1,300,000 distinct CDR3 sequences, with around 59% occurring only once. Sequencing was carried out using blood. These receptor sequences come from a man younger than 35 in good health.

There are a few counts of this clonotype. In DNA form, the CDR3 reads TGTGCCAGCAGCCAAGAGACCAATGAGCAGTTCTTC. Protein sequence: CASSQETNEQFF. The chain recombines TRBV14 with TRBJ2-1; D uncertain. Per the germline V gene, CDR1 is SGHDN and CDR2 is FVKESK. There are 12 residues in the CDR3. Between the trimmed V and J ends, which lost 0 bases and 6 bases, there was a span of 3 bases.

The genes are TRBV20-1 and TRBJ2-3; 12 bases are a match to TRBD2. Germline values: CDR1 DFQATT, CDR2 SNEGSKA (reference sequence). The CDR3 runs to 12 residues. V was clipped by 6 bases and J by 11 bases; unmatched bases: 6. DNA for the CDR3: TGCAGTGCAAGGACTAGCGGGACAGGGCAGTATTTT. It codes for CSARTSGTGQYF.

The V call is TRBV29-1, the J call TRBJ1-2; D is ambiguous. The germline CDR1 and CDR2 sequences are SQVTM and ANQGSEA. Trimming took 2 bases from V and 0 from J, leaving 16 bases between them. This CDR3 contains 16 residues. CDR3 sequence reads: CSVEPISAGANYGYTF. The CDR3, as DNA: TGCAGCGTTGAACCAATCTCGGCCGGGGCTAACTATGGCTACACCTTC.

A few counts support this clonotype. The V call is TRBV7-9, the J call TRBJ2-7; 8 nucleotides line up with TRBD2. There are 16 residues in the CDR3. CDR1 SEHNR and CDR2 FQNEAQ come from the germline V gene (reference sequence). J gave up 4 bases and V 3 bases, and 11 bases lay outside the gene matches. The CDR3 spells CASSFNGRDAAYEQYF. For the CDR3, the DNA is TGTGCCAGCAGCTTCAACGGGAGGGACGCGGCTTACGAGCAGTACTTC.

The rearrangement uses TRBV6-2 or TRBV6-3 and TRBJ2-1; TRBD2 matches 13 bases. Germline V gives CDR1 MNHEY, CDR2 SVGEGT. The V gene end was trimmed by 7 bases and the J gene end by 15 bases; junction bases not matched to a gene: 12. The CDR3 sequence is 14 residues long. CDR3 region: CASKELLAGGKTFF. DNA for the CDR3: TGTGCCAGCAAGGAATTACTAGCGGGGGGGAAAACGTTCTTC.

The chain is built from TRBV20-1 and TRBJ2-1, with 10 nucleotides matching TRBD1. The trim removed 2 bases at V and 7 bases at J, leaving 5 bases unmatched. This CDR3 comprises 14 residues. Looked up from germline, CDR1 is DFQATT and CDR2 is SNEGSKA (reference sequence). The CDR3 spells CSARQGQGWNEQFF. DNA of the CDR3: TGCAGTGCTAGACAGGGACAGGGGTGGAATGAGCAGTTCTTC.

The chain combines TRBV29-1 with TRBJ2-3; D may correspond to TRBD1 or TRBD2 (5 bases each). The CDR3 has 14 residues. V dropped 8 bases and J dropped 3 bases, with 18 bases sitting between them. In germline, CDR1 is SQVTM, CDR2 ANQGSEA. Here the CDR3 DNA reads TGCAGCACCCGGGGACGGCTTGGGACAGATACGCAGTATTTT. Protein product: CSTRGRLGTDTQYF.

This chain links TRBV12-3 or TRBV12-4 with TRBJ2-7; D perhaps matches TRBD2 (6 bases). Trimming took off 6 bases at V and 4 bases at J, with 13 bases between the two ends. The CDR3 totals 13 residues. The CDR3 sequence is CASSTLRGYEQYF. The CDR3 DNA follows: TGTGCCAGCAGCACCTTGCGGGGTTACGAGCAGTACTTC.

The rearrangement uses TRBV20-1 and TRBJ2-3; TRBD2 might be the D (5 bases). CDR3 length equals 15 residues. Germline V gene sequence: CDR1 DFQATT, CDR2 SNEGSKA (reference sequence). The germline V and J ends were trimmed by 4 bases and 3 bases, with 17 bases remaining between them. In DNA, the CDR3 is TGCAGTGCTAAGGGTGCGGGCGGGCTGACAGATACGCAGTATTTT. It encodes CSAKGAGGLTDTQYF.

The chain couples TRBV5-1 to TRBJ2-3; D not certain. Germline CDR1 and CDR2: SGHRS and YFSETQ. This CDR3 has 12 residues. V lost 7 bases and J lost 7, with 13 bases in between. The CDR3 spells CASRNEFYTQYF. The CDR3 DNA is TGCGCCAGCCGGAATGAATTTTATACGCAGTATTTT.

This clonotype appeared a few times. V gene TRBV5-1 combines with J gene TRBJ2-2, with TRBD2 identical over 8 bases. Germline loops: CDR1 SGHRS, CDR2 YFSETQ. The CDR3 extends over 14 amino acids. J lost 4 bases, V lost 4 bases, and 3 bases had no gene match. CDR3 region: CASSPGTSTGELFF. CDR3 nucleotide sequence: TGCGCCAGCAGCCCGGGGACTAGCACCGGGGAGCTGTTTTTT.

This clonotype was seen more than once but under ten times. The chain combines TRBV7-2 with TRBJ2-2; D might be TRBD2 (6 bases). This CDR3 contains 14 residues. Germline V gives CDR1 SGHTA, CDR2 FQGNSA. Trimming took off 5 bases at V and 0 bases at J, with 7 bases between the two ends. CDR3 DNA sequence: TGTGCCAGCAGCGGGACTCCGAACACCGGGGAGCTGTTTTTT. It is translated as CASSGTPNTGELFF.

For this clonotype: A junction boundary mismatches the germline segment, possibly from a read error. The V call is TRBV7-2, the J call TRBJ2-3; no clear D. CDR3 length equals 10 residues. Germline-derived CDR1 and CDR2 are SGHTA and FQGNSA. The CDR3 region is CASFTDAQYF. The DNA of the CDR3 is TGTGCCAGTTTCACAGATGCGCAGTATTTT. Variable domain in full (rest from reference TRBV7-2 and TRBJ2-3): GAGVSQSPSNKVTEKGKDVELRCDPISGHTALYWYRQSLGQGLEFLIYFQGNSAPDKSGLPSDRFSAERTGGSVSTLTIQRTQQEDSAVYLCASFTDAQYFGPGTRLTVL.

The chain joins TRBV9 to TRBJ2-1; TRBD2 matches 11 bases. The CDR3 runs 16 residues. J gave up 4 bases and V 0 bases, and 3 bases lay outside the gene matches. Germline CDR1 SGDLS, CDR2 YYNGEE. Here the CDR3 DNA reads TGTGCCAGCAGCGTAGGGGTAGCGGGAGGGTACAATGAGCAGTTCTTC. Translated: CASSVGVAGGYNEQFF.

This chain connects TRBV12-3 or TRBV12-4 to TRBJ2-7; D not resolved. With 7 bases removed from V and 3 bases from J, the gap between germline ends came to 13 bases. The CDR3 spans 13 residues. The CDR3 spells CASTHSLGYEQYF. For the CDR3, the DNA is TGTGCCAGCACCCATTCCTTAGGCTACGAGCAGTACTTC.